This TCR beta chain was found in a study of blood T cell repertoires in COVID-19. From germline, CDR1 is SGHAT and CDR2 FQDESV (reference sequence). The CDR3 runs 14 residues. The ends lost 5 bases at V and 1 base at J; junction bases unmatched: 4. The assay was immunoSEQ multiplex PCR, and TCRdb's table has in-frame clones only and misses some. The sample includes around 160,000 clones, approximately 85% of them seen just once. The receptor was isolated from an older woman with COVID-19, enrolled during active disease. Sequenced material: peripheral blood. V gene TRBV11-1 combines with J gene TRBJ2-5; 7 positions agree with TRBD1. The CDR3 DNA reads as TGTGCCAGCAGCAAAGACAGGGTCCAAGAGACCCAGTACTTC. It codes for CASSKDRVQETQYF.